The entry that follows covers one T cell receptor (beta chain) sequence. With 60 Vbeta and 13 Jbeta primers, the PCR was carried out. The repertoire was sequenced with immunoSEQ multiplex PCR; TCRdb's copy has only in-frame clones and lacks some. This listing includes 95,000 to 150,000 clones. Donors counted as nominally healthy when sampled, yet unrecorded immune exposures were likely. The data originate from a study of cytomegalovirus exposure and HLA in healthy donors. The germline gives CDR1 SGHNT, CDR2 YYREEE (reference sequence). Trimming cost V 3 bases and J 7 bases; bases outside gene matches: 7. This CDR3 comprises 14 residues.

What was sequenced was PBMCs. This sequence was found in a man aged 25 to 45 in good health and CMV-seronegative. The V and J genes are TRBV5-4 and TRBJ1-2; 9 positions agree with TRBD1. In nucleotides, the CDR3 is TGTGCCAGCAGCTATCAACAGGGGGCGCGTGGCTACACCTTC. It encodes CASSYQQGARGYTF.